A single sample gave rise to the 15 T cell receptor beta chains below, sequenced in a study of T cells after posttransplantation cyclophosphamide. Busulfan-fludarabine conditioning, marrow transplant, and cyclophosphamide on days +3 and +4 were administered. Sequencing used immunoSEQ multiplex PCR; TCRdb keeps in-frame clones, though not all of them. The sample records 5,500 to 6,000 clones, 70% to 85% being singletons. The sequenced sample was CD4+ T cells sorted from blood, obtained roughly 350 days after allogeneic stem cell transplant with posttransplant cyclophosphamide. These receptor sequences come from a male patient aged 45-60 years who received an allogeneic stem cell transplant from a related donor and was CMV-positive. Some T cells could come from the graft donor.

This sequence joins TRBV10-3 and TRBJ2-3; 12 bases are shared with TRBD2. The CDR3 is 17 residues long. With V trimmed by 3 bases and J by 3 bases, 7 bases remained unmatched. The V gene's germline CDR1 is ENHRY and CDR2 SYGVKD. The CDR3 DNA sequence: TGTGCCATCAGTGATCGAGCTAGCGGGGGGGCGACAGATACGCAGTATTTT. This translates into CAISDRASGGATDTQYF.

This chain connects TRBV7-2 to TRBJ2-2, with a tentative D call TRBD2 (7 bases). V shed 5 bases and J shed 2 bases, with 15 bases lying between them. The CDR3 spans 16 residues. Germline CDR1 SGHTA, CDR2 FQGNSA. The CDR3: CASSVGGGLNTGELFF. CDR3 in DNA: TGTGCCAGCAGCGTAGGGGGGGGCCTTAACACCGGGGAGCTGTTTTTT.

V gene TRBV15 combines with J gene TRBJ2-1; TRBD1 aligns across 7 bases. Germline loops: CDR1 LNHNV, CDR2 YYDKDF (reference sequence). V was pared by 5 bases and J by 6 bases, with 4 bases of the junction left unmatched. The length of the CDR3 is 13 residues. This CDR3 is CATSYRGFNEQFF. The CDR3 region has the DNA TGTGCCACCAGCTACAGGGGTTTCAATGAGCAGTTCTTC.

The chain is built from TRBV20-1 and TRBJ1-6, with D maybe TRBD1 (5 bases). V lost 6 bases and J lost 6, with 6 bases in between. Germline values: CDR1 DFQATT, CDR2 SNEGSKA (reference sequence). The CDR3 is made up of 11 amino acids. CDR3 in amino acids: CSARGNSPLHF. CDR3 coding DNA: TGCAGTGCAAGGGGTAATTCACCCCTCCACTTT.

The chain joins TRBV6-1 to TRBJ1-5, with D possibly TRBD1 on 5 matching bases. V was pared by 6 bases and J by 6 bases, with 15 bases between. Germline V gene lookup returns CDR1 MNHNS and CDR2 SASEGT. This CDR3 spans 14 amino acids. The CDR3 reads CASSLMGEGQPQHF. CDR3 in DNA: TGTGCCAGCAGCTTGATGGGGGAGGGTCAGCCCCAGCATTTT.

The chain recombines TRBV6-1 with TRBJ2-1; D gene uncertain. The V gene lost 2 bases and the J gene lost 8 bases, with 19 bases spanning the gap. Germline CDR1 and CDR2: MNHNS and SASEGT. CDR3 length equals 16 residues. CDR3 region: CASSEFEARFNHEQFF. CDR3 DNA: TGTGCCAGCAGTGAATTCGAGGCAAGATTTAACCATGAGCAGTTCTTC.

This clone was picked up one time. The CDR3 DNA reads TGCGCCAGCAGCCACACAGGGATGGTAGAGACCCAGTACTTC. Its translation is CASSHTGMVETQYF. This chain connects TRBV5-1 to TRBJ2-5, with D possibly matching TRBD1 (6 bases). The ends were cut back, 4 bases at V and 4 bases at J, with 14 bases in the middle. Per germline, CDR1 SGHRS and CDR2 YFSETQ. CDR3 size: 14 residues. Filled out from reference TRBV5-1 and TRBJ2-5, the complete variable domain reads KAGVTQTPRYLIKTRGQQVTLSCSPISGHRSVSWYQQTPGQGLQFLFEYFSETQRNKGNFPGRFSGRQFSNSRSEMNVSTLELGDSALYLCASSHTGMVETQYFGPGTRLLVL.

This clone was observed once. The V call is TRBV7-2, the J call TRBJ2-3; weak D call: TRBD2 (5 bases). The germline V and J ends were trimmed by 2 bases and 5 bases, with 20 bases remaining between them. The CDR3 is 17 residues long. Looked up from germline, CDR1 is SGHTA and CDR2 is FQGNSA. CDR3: CASSLRGLSARRDTQYF. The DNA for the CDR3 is TGTGCCAGCAGCTTACGCGGGCTTAGCGCCAGGCGAGATACGCAGTATTTT.

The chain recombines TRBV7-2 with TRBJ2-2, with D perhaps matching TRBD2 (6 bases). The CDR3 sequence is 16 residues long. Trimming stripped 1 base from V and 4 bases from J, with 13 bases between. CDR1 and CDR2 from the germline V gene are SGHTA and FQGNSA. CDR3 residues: CASSLVGGVGTGELFF. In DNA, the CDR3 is TGTGCCAGCAGCTTAGTTGGCGGGGTGGGCACCGGGGAGCTGTTTTTT.

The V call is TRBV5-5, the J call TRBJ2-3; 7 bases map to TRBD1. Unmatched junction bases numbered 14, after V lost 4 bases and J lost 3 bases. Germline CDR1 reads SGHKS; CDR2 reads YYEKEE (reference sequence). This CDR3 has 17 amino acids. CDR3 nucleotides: TGTGCCAGCAGCCCGATTCCTCGACAGGGAAGGACAGATACGCAGTATTTT. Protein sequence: CASSPIPRQGRTDTQYF.

CDR3 DNA: TGCGCCAGCAGCCTACAGGGAACTGGAAACACCATATATTTT. It specifies CASSLQGTGNTIYF. V gene TRBV5-1 combines with J gene TRBJ1-3, with D possibly matching TRBD1 (6 bases). CDR3 length equals 14 residues. CDR1 and CDR2 from the germline V gene are SGHRS and YFSETQ. V was shortened by 4 bases and J by 2 bases, with 10 bases between the two germline ends. The full variable domain, completed using reference TRBV5-1 and TRBJ1-3, is KAGVTQTPRYLIKTRGQQVTLSCSPISGHRSVSWYQQTPGQGLQFLFEYFSETQRNKGNFPGRFSGRQFSNSRSEMNVSTLELGDSALYLCASSLQGTGNTIYFGEGSWLTVV.

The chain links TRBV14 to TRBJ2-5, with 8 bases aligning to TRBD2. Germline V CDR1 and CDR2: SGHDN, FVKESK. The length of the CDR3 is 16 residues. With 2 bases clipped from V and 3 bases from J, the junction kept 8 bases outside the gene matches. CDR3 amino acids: CASSQSRWREEETQYF. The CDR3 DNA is TGTGCCAGCAGCCAATCTCGTTGGCGGGAGGAAGAGACCCAGTACTTC.

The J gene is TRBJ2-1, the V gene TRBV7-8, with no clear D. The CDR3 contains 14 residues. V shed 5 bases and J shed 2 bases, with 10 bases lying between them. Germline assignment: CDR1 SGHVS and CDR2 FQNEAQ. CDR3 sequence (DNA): TGTGCCAGCAGCAGGAACCGGGCCTACAATGAGCAGTTCTTC. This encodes CASSRNRAYNEQFF.

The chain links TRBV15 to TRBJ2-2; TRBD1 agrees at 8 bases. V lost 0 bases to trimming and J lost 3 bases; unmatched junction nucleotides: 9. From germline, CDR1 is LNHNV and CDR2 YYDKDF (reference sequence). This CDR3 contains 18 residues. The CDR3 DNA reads TGTGCCACCAGCAGAGATTCGGAGCAGGGGGCTTACACCGGGGAGCTGTTTTTT. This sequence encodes CATSRDSEQGAYTGELFF.

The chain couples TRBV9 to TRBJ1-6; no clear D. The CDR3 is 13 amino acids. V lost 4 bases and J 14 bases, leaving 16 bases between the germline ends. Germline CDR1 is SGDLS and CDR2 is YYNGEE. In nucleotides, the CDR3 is TGTGCCAGCAGCCCCCGGGCCAGCGGAGCCCTCCACTTT. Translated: CASSPRASGALHF.